This T cell receptor beta chain was captured by sequencing in a study of blood T cell repertoires in COVID-19. Turning to this clone: A junction end diverges from the germline sequence, so it may reflect a read error.

Germline CDR1 is SGHRS and CDR2 is YFSETQ. The CDR3 covers 15 residues. Generated by immunoSEQ multiplex PCR, the TCRdb table keeps only in-frame clones and is missing some. Of roughly 140,000 clones in the sample, more than 75% were seen once. Sequenced material: peripheral blood. The receptor's source is a man aged 60-69 years with acute or convalescent COVID-19. The V call is TRBV5-1, the J call TRBJ2-1; 12 positions match TRBD2. CDR3 bases: TGCGCCAGCGGCTTGCTAGCGGGAGGGGGGAATGAGCAGTTCTTC. Amino acid sequence: CASGLLAGGGNEQFF.